This entry is about one TCR beta chain. The data belong to a study of OX40 agonist ivuxolimab in advanced cancers. Study context: At approximately 83% male, the cohort had a mean age of around 56 years, ranging from roughly 20 to 90.

V gave up 0 bases and J gave up 3 bases, with 11 bases separating them. The CDR3 sequence is 16 residues long. Germline V gene sequence: CDR1 MGHRA, CDR2 YSYEKL. Measured with immunoSEQ multiplex PCR; TCRdb has only the in-frame clones, and not every one. The sample holds tens of thousands of clones; approximately 80% are singletons and the top ten take roughly 25%. This clonotype was sampled from an adult with an advanced solid tumor such as melanoma, head and neck, liver or kidney cancer. This chain joins TRBV4-1 and TRBJ1-4; possible D gene TRBD1, 5 bases. Specimen: CD4+ or CD8+ T cells sorted from blood, collected in a trial of the OX40 agonist ivuxolimab. The CDR3 coding sequence is TGCGCCAGCAGCCAAGATAGCAGGGTTGCTAATGAAAAACTGTTTTTT. Residues: CASSQDSRVANEKLFF.